One sample yielded the 24 T cell receptor beta chains listed below, sequenced in a study of T cell responses to AZD1222 COVID-19 vaccine. Sequencing was performed with immunoSEQ multiplex PCR; in TCRdb, only in-frame clones are kept and a portion is missing. This table holds about 92,000 clones, around 84% found once. Material: peripheral blood, obtained on day 0 of AZD1222 vaccination. The receptors stem from an adult in good health.

The CDR3 sequence: CASGRQPSTYGYTF. CDR3 sequence (DNA): TGTGCCAGCGGGCGACAGCCAAGCACCTATGGCTACACCTTC. The chain couples TRBV27 to TRBJ1-2, with TRBD1 as a possible D gene (5 bases). Germline V lookup: CDR1 MNHEY, CDR2 SMNVEV (reference sequence). This CDR3 comprises 14 residues. V gave up 8 bases and J gave up 4 bases, with 17 bases separating them.

With regard to this clone: It may be a read error: a sequence one base away is much more abundant. At the DNA level, this CDR3 is encoded by other sequences in the same sample as well. V and J are TRBV30 and TRBJ1-1; the D is unclear. This CDR3 is 12 amino acids long. Germline CDR1 GTSNPN, CDR2 SVGIG (reference sequence). V was cut by 0 bases and J by 2 bases, with 4 bases left in between. CDR3 coding DNA: TGTGCCTGGAGTGTGACCAACACTGAAGCTTTCTTT. Translated: CAWSVTNTEAFF.

This chain connects TRBV28 to TRBJ1-2; possible D gene TRBD1, 5 bases. Trimming took off 7 bases at V and 4 bases at J, with 19 bases between the two ends. Germline CDR1 MDHEN, CDR2 SYDVKM. There are 15 residues in the CDR3. CDR3 region: CASTPARQSPYGYTF. The DNA for the CDR3 is TGTGCCAGCACCCCCGCCCGACAGTCACCCTATGGCTACACCTTC.

A few counts support this clone. The chain carries TRBV7-9 and TRBJ2-1; either TRBD1 or TRBD2 may fit D (5 bases each). This CDR3 comprises 15 residues. Between the trimmed V and J ends, which lost 5 bases and 3 bases, there was a span of 14 bases. The germline CDR1 and CDR2 sequences are SEHNR and FQNEAQ (reference sequence). The CDR3 sequence: CASSPKVGDYNEQFF. The CDR3, as DNA: TGTGCCAGCAGCCCTAAAGTGGGGGACTACAATGAGCAGTTCTTC.

By share of the sample, this clone is medium-sized (0.01 to 0.1%). This sequence joins TRBV7-9 and TRBJ1-1; 7 bases map to TRBD1. The CDR3 runs 11 residues. Trimming took 5 bases from V and 10 from J; bases not matched to a gene: 4. Germline-derived CDR1 and CDR2 are SEHNR and FQNEAQ (reference sequence). The CDR3 sequence: CASSRQGTAFF. DNA of the CDR3: TGTGCCAGCAGCCGACAGGGCACAGCTTTCTTT.

The CDR3 loop is CACGTSGSRETQYF. CDR3 DNA sequence: TGTGCCTGTGGGACTAGCGGGAGTAGGGAGACCCAGTACTTC. The J gene is TRBJ2-5, the V gene TRBV6-5; 14 nucleotides line up with TRBD2. The CDR3 is made up of 14 amino acids. Germline V lookup: CDR1 MNHEY, CDR2 SVGAGI. The V and J ends lost 11 bases and 5 bases, in that order; junction bases with no gene match: 7.

The chain couples TRBV6-5 to TRBJ1-4; no clear D gene. Germline V gives CDR1 MNHEY, CDR2 SVGAGI. The CDR3 sequence is 14 residues long. The ends were cut back, 6 bases at V and 0 bases at J, with 8 bases in the middle. The DNA of the CDR3 is TGTGCCAGCAGGAAAAGCGCAACTAATGAAAAACTGTTTTTT. Encoded protein: CASRKSATNEKLFF.

V usage is TRBV19 and J usage is TRBJ2-5; D gene uncertain. Trimming stripped 3 bases from V and 2 bases from J, with 7 bases between. The CDR3 has 13 residues. Germline values: CDR1 LNHDA, CDR2 SQIVND (reference sequence). The CDR3 DNA reads TGTGCCAGTAGTATGGGCAGGCAAGAGACCCAGTACTTC. This gives the protein CASSMGRQETQYF.

This chain connects TRBV10-3 to TRBJ2-3, with D possibly being TRBD2 (7 bases). Germline CDR1 ENHRY, CDR2 SYGVKD. V was pared by 7 bases and J by 2 bases, with 19 bases between. This CDR3 is 16 amino acids long. The CDR3 loop is CAITGGYGGATDTQYF. The CDR3 DNA is TGTGCCATCACCGGGGGCTATGGGGGGGCCACAGATACGCAGTATTTT.

V and J are TRBV2 and TRBJ1-2; D perhaps matches TRBD1 (5 bases). Germline V gene lookup returns CDR1 SNHLY and CDR2 FYNNEI. The CDR3 sequence is 13 residues long. The germline V and J ends were trimmed by 6 bases and 1 base, with 9 bases remaining between them. CDR3 DNA: TGTGCCAGCAGGGGGCAGGGTAACTATGGCTACACCTTC. Its translation is CASRGQGNYGYTF.

CDR3 nucleotide sequence: TGTGCCAGCAGCCGGACGACCGGGGAGCTGTTTTTT. Translated, it gives CASSRTTGELFF. The chain is built from TRBV3-1 (or the pseudogene TRBV3-2) and TRBJ2-2; the D is unclear. The germline V and J ends were trimmed by 4 bases and 5 bases, with 5 bases remaining between them. Germline V CDR1 and CDR2: LGHDT, YNNKEL (reference sequence). The CDR3 is 12 residues long.

For this clone: This CDR3 is also generated by other DNA sequences in the sample. The chain links TRBV11-2 to TRBJ1-6; no clear D gene. With 1 base removed from V and 8 bases from J, the gap between germline ends came to 3 bases. Germline loops: CDR1 SGHAT, CDR2 FQNNGV. The CDR3 covers 12 residues. The CDR3 DNA follows: TGTGCCAGCAGCTTAGTCGATTCACCCCTCCACTTT. Protein: CASSLVDSPLHF.

The chain joins TRBV2 to TRBJ2-5; 9 bases line up with TRBD2. V lost 4 bases to trimming and J lost 5 bases; unmatched junction nucleotides: 8. This CDR3 has 15 residues. CDR1 and CDR2 (germline): SNHLY, FYNNEI. The chain's CDR3 is CASSGLAGSGETQYF. DNA for the CDR3: TGTGCCAGCAGTGGGCTAGCGGGGAGCGGTGAGACCCAGTACTTC.

The chain combines TRBV30 with TRBJ2-5, with a tentative D call TRBD2 (7 bases). Germline V gene lookup returns CDR1 GTSNPN and CDR2 SVGIG (reference sequence). V was shortened by 4 bases and J by 2 bases, with 17 bases between the two germline ends. This CDR3 is built from 15 residues. The CDR3: CAWKGGRGWQETQYF. CDR3 sequence (DNA): TGTGCCTGGAAGGGGGGGCGCGGTTGGCAAGAGACCCAGTACTTC.

The rearrangement links TRBV19 to TRBJ1-1, with TRBD1 as a possible D gene (5 bases). The CDR3 extends over 15 amino acids. The V and J ends lost 5 bases and 2 bases respectively, with 15 bases between them. In germline, CDR1 is LNHDA, CDR2 SQIVND (reference sequence). This CDR3 is CASSSPGGLNTEAFF. The CDR3 DNA sequence: TGTGCCAGTAGTTCCCCCGGGGGATTAAACACTGAAGCTTTCTTT.

This clone was seen only once. The V and J genes are TRBV11-2 and TRBJ1-3; unclear D gene. V was cut by 2 bases and J by 2 bases, with 7 bases left in between. The CDR3 sequence is 14 residues long. Germline assignment: CDR1 SGHAT and CDR2 FQNNGV. CDR3 bases: TGTGCCAGCAGCTTAAACCGGGCTGGAAACACCATATATTTT. It is translated as CASSLNRAGNTIYF.

This chain connects TRBV10-3 to TRBJ2-7; D gene uncertain. The CDR3 has 11 amino acids. From germline, CDR1 is ENHRY and CDR2 SYGVKD. The V end was cut by 2 bases, the J end by 6 bases, with 5 bases between. In nucleotides, the CDR3 is TGTGCCATCAGTGAGAGGGCCGAGCAGTACTTC. It translates to CAISERAEQYF.

This chain's CDR3 is CASSLAPGSTDTQYF. For the CDR3, the DNA is TGCGCCAGCAGCTTGGCGCCGGGCAGCACAGATACGCAGTATTTT. The rearrangement uses TRBV5-1 and TRBJ2-3; the D is unclear. Trimming shortened V by 0 bases and J by 0 bases, and 8 bases separated the two germline ends. The CDR3 is 15 residues long. Germline values: CDR1 SGHRS, CDR2 YFSETQ. The full variable domain, with the rest looked up from reference TRBV5-1 and TRBJ2-3, is KAGVTQTPRYLIKTRGQQVTLSCSPISGHRSVSWYQQTPGQGLQFLFEYFSETQRNKGNFPGRFSGRQFSNSRSEMNVSTLELGDSALYLCASSLAPGSTDTQYFGPGTRLTVL.

V and J are TRBV3-1 (or the pseudogene TRBV3-2) and TRBJ1-6, with D hard to call. CDR3 length: 14 amino acids. In germline, CDR1 is LGHDT, CDR2 YNNKEL (reference sequence). With 1 base removed from V and 6 bases from J, the gap between germline ends came to 7 bases. CDR3 in DNA: TGTGCCAGCAGCCAAGCACAGCGTAATTCACCCCTCCACTTT. This translates into CASSQAQRNSPLHF.

The V call is TRBV5-6, the J call TRBJ2-1; D is ambiguous. Trimming removed 1 base at V and 4 bases at J, with 3 bases between. CDR1 is SGHDT and CDR2 is YYEEEE in the germline V gene. CDR3 size: 12 residues. Written as DNA, the CDR3 is TGTGCCAGCAGCTTGATATACAATGAGCAGTTCTTC. Protein sequence: CASSLIYNEQFF. Complete variable domain (other parts from reference TRBV5-6 and TRBJ2-1): DAGVTQSPTHLIKTRGQQVTLRCSPKSGHDTVSWYQQALGQGPQFIFQYYEEEERQRGNFPDRFSGHQFPNYSSELNVNALLLGDSALYLCASSLIYNEQFFGPGTRLTVL.

The chain combines TRBV6-1 with TRBJ1-2; D gene uncertain. Germline assignment: CDR1 MNHNS and CDR2 SASEGT. V lost 2 bases and J lost 10, with 14 bases in between. The CDR3 covers 13 residues. CDR3 in DNA: TGTGCCAGCAGTGAAACCTCGGTCACCTCCTACACCTTC. Its translation is CASSETSVTSYTF.

V is TRBV2 and J is TRBJ1-1; TRBD1 is a possible D gene (5 bases). CDR1 is SNHLY and CDR2 is FYNNEI in the germline V gene. This CDR3 has 15 residues. V lost 3 bases and J 1 base, leaving 12 bases between the germline ends. The DNA for the CDR3 is TGTGCCAGCAGTGACAGGGTGTTACGGAACACTGAAGCTTTCTTT. It encodes CASSDRVLRNTEAFF.

V gene TRBV5-1 combines with J gene TRBJ2-1; 11 bases fit TRBD2. V was pared by 0 bases and J by 9 bases, with 8 bases of the junction left unmatched. The CDR3 contains 16 residues. Germline CDR1 reads SGHRS; CDR2 reads YFSETQ. CDR3: CASSLAVAGGLTEQFF. In DNA, the CDR3 is TGCGCCAGCAGCTTGGCGGTAGCGGGGGGGCTTACTGAGCAGTTCTTC. The entire variable domain, with the rest obtained from reference TRBV5-1 and TRBJ2-1, is as follows: KAGVTQTPRYLIKTRGQQVTLSCSPISGHRSVSWYQQTPGQGLQFLFEYFSETQRNKGNFPGRFSGRQFSNSRSEMNVSTLELGDSALYLCASSLAVAGGLTEQFFGPGTRLTVL.

J is TRBJ1-1 and V is TRBV30; unclear D gene. The CDR3 loop spans 13 amino acids. Germline V gene data show CDR1 as GTSNPN and CDR2 as SVGIG (reference sequence). V lost 2 bases to trimming and J lost 1 base, with 8 bases between them. The CDR3 spells CAWSLEWNTEAFF. CDR3 DNA sequence: TGTGCCTGGAGTCTCGAGTGGAACACTGAAGCTTTCTTT.